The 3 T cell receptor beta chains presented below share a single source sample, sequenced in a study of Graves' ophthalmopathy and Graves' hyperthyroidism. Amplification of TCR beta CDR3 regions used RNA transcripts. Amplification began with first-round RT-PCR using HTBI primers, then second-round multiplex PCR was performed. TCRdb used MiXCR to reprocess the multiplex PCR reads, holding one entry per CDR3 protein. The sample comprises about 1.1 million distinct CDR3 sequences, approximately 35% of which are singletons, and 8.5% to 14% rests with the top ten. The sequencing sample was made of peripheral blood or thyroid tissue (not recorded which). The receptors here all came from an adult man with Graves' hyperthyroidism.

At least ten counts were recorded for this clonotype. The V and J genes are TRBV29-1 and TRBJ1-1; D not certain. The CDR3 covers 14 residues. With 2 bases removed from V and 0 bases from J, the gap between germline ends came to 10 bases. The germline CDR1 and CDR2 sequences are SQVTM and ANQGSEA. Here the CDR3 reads CSVESGGMNTEAFF. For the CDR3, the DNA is TGCAGCGTTGAAAGTGGAGGGATGAACACTGAAGCTTTCTTT.

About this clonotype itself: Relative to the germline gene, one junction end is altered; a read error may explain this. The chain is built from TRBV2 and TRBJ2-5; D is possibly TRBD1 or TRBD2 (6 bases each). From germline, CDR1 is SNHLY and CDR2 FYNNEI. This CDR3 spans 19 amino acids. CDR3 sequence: CASRTLRPAGARLRETQNF. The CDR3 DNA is TGTGCCAGCAGAACTCTTCGACCCGCAGGGGCCAGGTTACGGGAGACCCAGAACTTC.

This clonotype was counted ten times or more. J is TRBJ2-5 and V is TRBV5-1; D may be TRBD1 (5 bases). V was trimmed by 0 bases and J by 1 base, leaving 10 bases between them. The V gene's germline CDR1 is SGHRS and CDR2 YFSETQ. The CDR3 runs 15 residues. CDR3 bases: TGCGCCAGCAGCTTGGGGTCAGGGTTCCAAGAGACCCAGTACTTC. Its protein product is CASSLGSGFQETQYF.